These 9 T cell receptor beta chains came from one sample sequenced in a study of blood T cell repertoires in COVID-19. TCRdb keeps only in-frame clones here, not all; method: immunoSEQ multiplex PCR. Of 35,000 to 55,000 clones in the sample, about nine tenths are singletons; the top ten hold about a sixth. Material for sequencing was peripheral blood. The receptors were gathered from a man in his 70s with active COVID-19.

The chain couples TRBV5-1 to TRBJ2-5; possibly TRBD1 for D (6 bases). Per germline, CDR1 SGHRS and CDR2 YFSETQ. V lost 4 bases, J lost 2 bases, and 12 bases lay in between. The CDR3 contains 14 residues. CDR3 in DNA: TGCGCCAGCAGCGCCGGACAGTTTCAAGAGACCCAGTACTTC. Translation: CASSAGQFQETQYF.

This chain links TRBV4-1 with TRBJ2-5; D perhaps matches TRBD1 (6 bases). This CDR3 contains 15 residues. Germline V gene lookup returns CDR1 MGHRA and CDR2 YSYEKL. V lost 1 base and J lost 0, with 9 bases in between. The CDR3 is CASSQVGTYQETQYF. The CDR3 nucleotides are TGCGCCAGCAGCCAAGTGGGGACATACCAAGAGACCCAGTACTTC.

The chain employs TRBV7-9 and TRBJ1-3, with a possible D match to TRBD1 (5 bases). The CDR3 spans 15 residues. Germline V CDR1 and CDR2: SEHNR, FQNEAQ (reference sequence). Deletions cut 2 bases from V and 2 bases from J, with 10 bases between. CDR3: CASSLQGEAGNTIYF. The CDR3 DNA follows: TGTGCCAGCAGCTTACAAGGGGAAGCTGGAAACACCATATATTTT.

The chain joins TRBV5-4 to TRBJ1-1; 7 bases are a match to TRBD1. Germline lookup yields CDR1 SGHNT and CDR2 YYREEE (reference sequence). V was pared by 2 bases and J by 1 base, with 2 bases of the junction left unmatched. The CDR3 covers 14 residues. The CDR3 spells CASSLGTANTEAFF. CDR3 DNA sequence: TGTGCCAGCAGCTTAGGGACAGCGAACACTGAAGCTTTCTTT. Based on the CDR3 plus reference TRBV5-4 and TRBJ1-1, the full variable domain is ETGVTQSPTHLIKTRGQQVTLRCSSQSGHNTVSWYQQALGQGPQFIFQYYREEENGRGNFPPRFSGLQFPNYSSELNVNALELDDSALYLCASSLGTANTEAFFGQGTRLTVV.

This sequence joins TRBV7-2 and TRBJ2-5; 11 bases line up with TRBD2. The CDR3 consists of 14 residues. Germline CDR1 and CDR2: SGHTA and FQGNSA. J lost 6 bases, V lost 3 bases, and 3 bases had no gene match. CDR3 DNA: TGTGCCAGCAGCTTGACTAGCGGGGACAAGACCCAGTACTTC. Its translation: CASSLTSGDKTQYF.

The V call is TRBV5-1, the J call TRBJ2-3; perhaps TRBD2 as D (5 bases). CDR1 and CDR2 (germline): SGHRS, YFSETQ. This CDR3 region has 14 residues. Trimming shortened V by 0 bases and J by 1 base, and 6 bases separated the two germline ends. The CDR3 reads CASSLALGTDTQYF. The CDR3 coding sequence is TGCGCCAGCAGCTTGGCACTAGGCACAGATACGCAGTATTTT.

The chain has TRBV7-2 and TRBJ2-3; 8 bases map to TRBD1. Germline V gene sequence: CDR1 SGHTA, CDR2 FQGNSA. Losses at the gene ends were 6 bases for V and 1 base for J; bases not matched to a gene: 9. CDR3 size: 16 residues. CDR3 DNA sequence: TGTGCCAGCAGTTTACAGGGGGATTTAGGCACAGATACGCAGTATTTT. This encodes CASSLQGDLGTDTQYF.

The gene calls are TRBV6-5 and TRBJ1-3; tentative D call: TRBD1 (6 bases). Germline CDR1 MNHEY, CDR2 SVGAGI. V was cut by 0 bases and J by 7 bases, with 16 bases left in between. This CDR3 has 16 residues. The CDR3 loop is CASSYSIANRVNTIYF. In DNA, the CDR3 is TGTGCCAGCAGTTACTCAATAGCCAACAGGGTGAACACCATATATTTT.

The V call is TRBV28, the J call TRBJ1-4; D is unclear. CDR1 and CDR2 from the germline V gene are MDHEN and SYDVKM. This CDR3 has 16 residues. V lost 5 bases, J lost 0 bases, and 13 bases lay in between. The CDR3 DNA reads TGTGCCAGCAGTCTCCGTTTAGAGGCAACTAATGAAAAACTGTTTTTT. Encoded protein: CASSLRLEATNEKLFF.